Described below is a single T cell receptor beta chain sequence and its context. Antigen unknown. This sample was included in a study of CD8 T cells in Susac syndrome. Study details: Clinically active disease was present in about six of the sequenced Susac syndrome patients. 8 or 9 of these patients were in remission. Study-wide results and limits: The total CD8+ repertoires yielded more than 15 Susac-specific public clones and the CD8+ TEMRA repertoires yielded about 5.

Trimming pared 0 bases from V and 1 base from J, leaving 15 bases between. Germline V lookup: CDR1 DFQATT, CDR2 SNEGSKA (reference sequence). The CDR3 has 16 amino acids. The authors reverse transcribed roughly 0.5 to 1 ug RNA with random hexamers. TCRdb used MiXCR to reprocess the immunoSEQ multiplex PCR reads, holding one entry per CDR3 protein. The sample includes around 170,000 distinct CDR3 sequences, 85% to 95% of them seen just once. The patients with Susac syndrome satisfied recently defined diagnostic criteria for either definite or probable disease. The source of this sequence is a human donor with Susac syndrome. The sample taken for sequencing was CD8+ T cells from PBMCs. The chain carries TRBV20-1 and TRBJ1-2, with unresolved D. In DNA, the CDR3 is TGCAGTGCTAGAGATCCCCGGCAGGAACTTAACTATGGCTACACCTTC. It is translated as CSARDPRQELNYGYTF.